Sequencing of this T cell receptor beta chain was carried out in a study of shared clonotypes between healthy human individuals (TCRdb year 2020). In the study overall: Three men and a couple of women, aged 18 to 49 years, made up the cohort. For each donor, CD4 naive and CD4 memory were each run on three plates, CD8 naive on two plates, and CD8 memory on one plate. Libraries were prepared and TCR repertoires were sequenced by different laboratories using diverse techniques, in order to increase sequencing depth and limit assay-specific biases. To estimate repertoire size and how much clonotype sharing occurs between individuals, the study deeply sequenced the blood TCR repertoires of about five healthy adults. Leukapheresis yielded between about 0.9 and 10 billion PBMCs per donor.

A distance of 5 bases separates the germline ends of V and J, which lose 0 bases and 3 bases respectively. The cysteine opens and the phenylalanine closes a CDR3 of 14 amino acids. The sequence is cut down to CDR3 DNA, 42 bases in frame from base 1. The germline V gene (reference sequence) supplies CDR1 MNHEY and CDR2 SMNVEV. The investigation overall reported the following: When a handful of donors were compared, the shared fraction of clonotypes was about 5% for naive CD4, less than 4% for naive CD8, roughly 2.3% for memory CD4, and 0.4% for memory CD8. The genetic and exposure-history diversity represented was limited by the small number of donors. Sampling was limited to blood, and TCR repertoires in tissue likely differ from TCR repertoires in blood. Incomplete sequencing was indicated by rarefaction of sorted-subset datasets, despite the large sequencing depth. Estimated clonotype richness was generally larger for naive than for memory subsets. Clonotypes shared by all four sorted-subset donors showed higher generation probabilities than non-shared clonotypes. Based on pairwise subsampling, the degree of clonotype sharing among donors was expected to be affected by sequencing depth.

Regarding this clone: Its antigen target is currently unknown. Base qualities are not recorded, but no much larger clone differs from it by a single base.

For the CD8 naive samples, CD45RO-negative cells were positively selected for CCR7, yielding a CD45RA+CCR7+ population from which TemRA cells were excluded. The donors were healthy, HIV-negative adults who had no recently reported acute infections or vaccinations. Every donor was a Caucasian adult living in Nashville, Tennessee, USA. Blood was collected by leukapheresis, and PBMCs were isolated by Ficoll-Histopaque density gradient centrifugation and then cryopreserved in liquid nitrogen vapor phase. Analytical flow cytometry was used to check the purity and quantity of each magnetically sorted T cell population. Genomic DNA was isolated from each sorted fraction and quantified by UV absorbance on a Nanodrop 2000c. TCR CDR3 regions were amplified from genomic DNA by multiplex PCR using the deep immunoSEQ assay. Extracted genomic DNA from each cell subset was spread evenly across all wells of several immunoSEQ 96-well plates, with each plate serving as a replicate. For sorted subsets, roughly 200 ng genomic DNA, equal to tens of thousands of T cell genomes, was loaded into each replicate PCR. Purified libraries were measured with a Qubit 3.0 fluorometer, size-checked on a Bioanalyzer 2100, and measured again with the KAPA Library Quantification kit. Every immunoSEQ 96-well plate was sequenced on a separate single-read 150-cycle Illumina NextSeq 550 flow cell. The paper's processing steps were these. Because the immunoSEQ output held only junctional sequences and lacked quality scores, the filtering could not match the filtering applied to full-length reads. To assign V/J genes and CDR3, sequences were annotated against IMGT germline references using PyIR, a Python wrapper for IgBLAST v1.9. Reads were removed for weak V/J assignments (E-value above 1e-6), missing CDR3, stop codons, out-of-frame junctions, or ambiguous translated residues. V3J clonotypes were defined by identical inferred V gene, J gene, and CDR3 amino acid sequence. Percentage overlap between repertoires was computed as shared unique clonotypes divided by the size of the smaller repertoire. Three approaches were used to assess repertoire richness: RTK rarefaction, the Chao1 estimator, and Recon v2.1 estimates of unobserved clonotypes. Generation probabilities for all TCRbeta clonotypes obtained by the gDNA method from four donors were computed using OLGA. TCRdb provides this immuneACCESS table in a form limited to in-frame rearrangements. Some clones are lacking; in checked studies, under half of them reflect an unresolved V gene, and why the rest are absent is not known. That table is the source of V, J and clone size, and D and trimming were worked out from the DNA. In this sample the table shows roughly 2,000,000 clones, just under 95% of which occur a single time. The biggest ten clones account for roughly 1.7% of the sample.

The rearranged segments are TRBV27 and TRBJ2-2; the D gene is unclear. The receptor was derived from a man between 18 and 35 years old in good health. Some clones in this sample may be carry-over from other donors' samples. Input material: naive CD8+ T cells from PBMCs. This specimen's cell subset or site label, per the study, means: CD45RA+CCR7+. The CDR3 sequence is CASSLSIDTGELFF. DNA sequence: TGTGCCAGCAGTTTATCGATAGACACCGGGGAGCTGTTTTTT.